This TCR beta chain was sequenced in a study of T cells in Graves' hyperthyroidism and ophthalmopathy. Study-wide results and limits: Ophthalmopathy onset followed model prediction by a median about 6.5 months. Most thyroid clonotypes with frequency above 0.001 were detected in blood.

J was trimmed by 1 base and V by 8 bases; bases with no gene match: 9. Germline-derived CDR1 and CDR2 are SGHVS and FQNEAQ. The CDR3 totals 17 residues. Diagnoses rested on clinical symptoms, serum thyroxine and TRAb, thyroid ultrasound and orbital computed tomography. As concerns this clonotype: What it binds is not known.

Amplification of TCR beta CDR3 regions used RNA as the template. HTBI primers drove first-round RT-PCR of the TCR CDR3. TCRdb fed the multiplex PCR reads into MiXCR, producing one record per CDR3 protein. Of around 660,000 distinct CDR3 sequences listed, just under 45% were seen once; the top ten hold less than 8.5%. The receptor was derived from an adult man with Graves' disease, either hyperthyroidism or ophthalmopathy (not recorded which). Material for sequencing was peripheral blood or thyroid tissue (not recorded which). The rearrangement links TRBV7-8 to TRBJ2-6, with TRBD2 identical over 9 bases. This chain's CDR3 is CASAGGTDSSGANVLTF. The DNA of the CDR3 is TGTGCCAGCGCGGGGGGGACAGACTCTTCTGGGGCCAACGTCCTGACTTTC.